Included here is one T cell receptor beta chain sequence, with context. Antigen unknown. This specimen comes from a study of identical twins. General study points: Beta out-of-frame twin sharing showed a weaker excess. Models predicted too little out-of-frame TCR alpha sharing in monozygotic twins. Clonotypes of the beta chain that were abundant in cord blood carried fewer insertions (memory repertoires showed none).

cDNA molecules carried unique molecular identifiers, and template switching added a universal primer site. From the 5' RACE reads, TCRdb called clonotypes with MiXCR, one entry per CDR3 protein. The table includes roughly 540,000 distinct CDR3 sequences, less than 25% detected once. In addition, the sample was reused for a study of T cells expressing NK-cell markers.

The sample taken for sequencing was CD4+ T cells sorted from blood. This sequence was found in a woman aged 18 to 35 in good health.

CDR3 loop: CASSFKGPFTDTQYF. The CDR3 nucleotides are TGTGCCAGCAGCTTTAAAGGTCCGTTCACAGATACGCAGTATTTT. The V gene is TRBV5-5, the J gene TRBJ2-3; the D is unclear. The CDR3 spans 15 residues. CDR1 is SGHKS and CDR2 is YYEKEE in the germline V gene (reference sequence). The ends were cut back, 2 bases at V and 2 bases at J, with 12 bases in the middle.